This TCR beta chain emerged from a study of T cells after yellow fever vaccination. TCRdb recomputed calls from the 5' RACE reads with MiXCR, one row per CDR3 protein. The sample carries approximately 600,000 distinct CDR3 sequences, approximately 13% recorded once. There are 16 residues in the CDR3. The germline CDR1 and CDR2 sequences are SGHTA and FQGNSA. Trimming cost V 0 bases and J 6 bases; bases outside gene matches: 9. This clonotype was observed a handful of times. This clonotype was obtained from a man aged 30-40 years who received the YFV17D yellow fever vaccine. The sample here was PBMCs, taken on the day of the yellow fever booster vaccination. The chain has TRBV7-2 and TRBJ2-3; 7 bases agree with TRBD2. CDR3 nucleotides: TGTGCCAGCAGCTTAGCGAGCGTGACTAGCCCCGATACGCAGTATTTT. Protein product: CASSLASVTSPDTQYF.